This TCR beta chain was identified in a study of metastatic and nonmetastatic thyroid tumors. On the study more broadly: Comparison of repertoires was carried out across blood and tumor or nodule tissue from malignant and benign thyroid patients.

Until they underwent thyroid surgery, no patient had received any treatment. Original processing methods: Clinicopathological groups supplied CDR3 differences that were used to build a distant-metastasis classifier for papillary thyroid cancer. TCRdb re-analyzed the PCR reads through MiXCR. The V and J calls, along with clone size, are taken from TCRdb and not from the paper's own processing. The table includes tens of thousands of clones, approximately 13% detected once. Overall study findings and caveats: Across blood and tumor, TCR beta diversity in malignant thyroid tumors was reportedly significantly higher than in benign nodules.

On this clone itself: Antigen unknown.

The germline CDR1 and CDR2 sequences are SGHAT and FQDESV (reference sequence). V lost 7 bases, J lost 3 bases, and 19 bases stayed unmatched. The CDR3 has 18 amino acids. V usage is TRBV11-1 and J usage is TRBJ2-3; 7 nucleotides align to TRBD2. Sequencing was performed on tumor tissue. This receptor was obtained from a female donor with papillary thyroid cancer or a benign thyroid nodule (not recorded which). Some clones in this sample may be carry-over from other donors' samples. The CDR3 DNA is TGTGCCAGCAAACATGGAGAGGGAGGGCTTGAACCAACAGATACGCAGTATTTT. Translation gives CASKHGEGGLEPTDTQYF.